This T cell receptor beta chain is from a study of control samples from healthy donors and cancer patients. This CDR3 is 16 amino acids long. Germline-derived CDR1 and CDR2 are MDHEN and SYDVKM. Trimming left V 6 bases short and J 2 bases short, with 20 bases between. The protocol was immunoSEQ multiplex PCR, while the TCRdb copy is restricted to in-frame clones and leaves out a portion. The table shows 25,000 to 35,000 clones, with 75% to 95% occurring only once. Sequencing was carried out using PBMCs. This sequence was found in a man aged 50 to 60 with lung cancer. The rearrangement uses TRBV28 and TRBJ2-7, with a weak D call TRBD2 (6 bases). The CDR3 sequence: CASSPSHGGSTYEQYF. In DNA form, the CDR3 reads TGTGCCAGCAGCCCTTCACACGGGGGTTCTACCTACGAGCAGTACTTC.